The T cell receptor (beta chain) described here comes from a study of T cell responses to AZD1222 COVID-19 vaccine. Method: immunoSEQ multiplex PCR; TCRdb's copy keeps in-frame clones and lacks some. Here the sample spans tens of thousands of clones, around four fifths being singletons. Overall study findings and caveats: The donor group comprised mostly white British people and more females; the analysis possibly underestimated clonal diversity. Vaccination with two AZD1222 doses was followed by a rise in Spike-specific TCR breadth and depth. Only a handful of AZD1222 recipients, several in all, had baseline seropositivity.

With regard to this clone: Its specificity is unknown.

Trimming took 8 bases from V and 0 from J, leaving 10 bases between them. CDR3 size: 13 residues. The clonotype comes from an adult in good health. The material was peripheral blood, obtained on day 0 of AZD1222 vaccination. V gene TRBV12-3 or TRBV12-4 combines with J gene TRBJ1-1; D not resolved. CDR3 sequence (DNA): TGTGCCAGCCTCCGGGGTTTGAACACTGAAGCTTTCTTT. Translated, it gives CASLRGLNTEAFF.